The sequence of this T cell receptor (beta chain) was determined in a study of beta chain features in type 1 diabetes. A sort by CD45RO/CCR7/CD25/CD127/CD95/CD27 yielded CD4+ naive, central memory, regulatory and stem cell-like memory cells. The CDR3 is 14 amino acids. From germline, CDR1 is LGHNA and CDR2 YSLEER. Trimming removed 4 bases from V and 2 bases from J, with 12 bases in between. On this clone itself: Its antigen is not identified.

Findings of the study overall: Type 1 diabetes patients had fewer VDJ junction insertions and more deletions. HLA influence on TCRB rearrangement stayed unresolved here.

Expressed TCRB transcripts were sequenced, since all the RNA that had been isolated was reverse transcribed. An average about 3.6 million reads came from naive, central memory and regulatory T cell samples. Data came from immunoSEQ multiplex PCR; TCRdb stores just in-frame clones and leaves some out. The table includes roughly 400,000 clones, around 14% detected once. The J gene is TRBJ2-7, the V gene TRBV4-3; no clear D. What was sequenced was naive CD4+ T cells from blood. The source of this sequence is a man aged 25 to 40 in good health. The CDR3 sequence: CASSRMTDTYEQYV. In DNA form, the CDR3 reads TGCGCCAGCAGCCGGATGACGGATACCTACGAGCAGTACGTC.